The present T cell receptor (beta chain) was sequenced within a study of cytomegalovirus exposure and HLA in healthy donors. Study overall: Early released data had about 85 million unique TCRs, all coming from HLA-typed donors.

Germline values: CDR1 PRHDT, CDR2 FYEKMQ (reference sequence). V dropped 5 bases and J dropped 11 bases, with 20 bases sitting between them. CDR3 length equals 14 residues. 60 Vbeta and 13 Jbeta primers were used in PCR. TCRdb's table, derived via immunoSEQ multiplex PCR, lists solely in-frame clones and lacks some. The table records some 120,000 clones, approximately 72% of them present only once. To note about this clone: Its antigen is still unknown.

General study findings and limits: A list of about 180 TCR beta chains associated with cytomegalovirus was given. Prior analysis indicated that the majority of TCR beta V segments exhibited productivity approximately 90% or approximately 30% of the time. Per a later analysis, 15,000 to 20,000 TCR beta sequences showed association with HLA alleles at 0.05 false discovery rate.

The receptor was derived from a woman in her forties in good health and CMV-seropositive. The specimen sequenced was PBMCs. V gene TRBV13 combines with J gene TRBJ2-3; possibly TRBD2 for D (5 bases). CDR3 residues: CASSPPGVRIMQYF. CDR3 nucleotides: TGTGCCAGCAGCCCCCCCGGGGTCCGGATTATGCAGTATTTT.